This TCR beta chain is from a study of shared clonotypes between healthy human individuals. TCRdb keeps only in-frame clones here, not all; method: immunoSEQ multiplex PCR. This sample has around 700,000 clones, with approximately 75% found just once. This CDR3 region has 12 residues. The trim removed 5 bases at V and 7 bases at J, leaving 2 bases unmatched. Germline V CDR1 and CDR2: MNHEY, SMNVEV (reference sequence). A few counts support this clone. The rearrangement joins TRBV27 to TRBJ2-1; TRBD2 agrees at 7 bases. The source material was memory CD4+ T cells sorted from blood. Subset specified: CD45RA-negative fraction. The TCR originated in a young woman in good health. Here the CDR3 reads CASSRSGNEQFF. The CDR3 bases are TGTGCCAGCAGTCGTAGCGGGAATGAGCAGTTCTTC.